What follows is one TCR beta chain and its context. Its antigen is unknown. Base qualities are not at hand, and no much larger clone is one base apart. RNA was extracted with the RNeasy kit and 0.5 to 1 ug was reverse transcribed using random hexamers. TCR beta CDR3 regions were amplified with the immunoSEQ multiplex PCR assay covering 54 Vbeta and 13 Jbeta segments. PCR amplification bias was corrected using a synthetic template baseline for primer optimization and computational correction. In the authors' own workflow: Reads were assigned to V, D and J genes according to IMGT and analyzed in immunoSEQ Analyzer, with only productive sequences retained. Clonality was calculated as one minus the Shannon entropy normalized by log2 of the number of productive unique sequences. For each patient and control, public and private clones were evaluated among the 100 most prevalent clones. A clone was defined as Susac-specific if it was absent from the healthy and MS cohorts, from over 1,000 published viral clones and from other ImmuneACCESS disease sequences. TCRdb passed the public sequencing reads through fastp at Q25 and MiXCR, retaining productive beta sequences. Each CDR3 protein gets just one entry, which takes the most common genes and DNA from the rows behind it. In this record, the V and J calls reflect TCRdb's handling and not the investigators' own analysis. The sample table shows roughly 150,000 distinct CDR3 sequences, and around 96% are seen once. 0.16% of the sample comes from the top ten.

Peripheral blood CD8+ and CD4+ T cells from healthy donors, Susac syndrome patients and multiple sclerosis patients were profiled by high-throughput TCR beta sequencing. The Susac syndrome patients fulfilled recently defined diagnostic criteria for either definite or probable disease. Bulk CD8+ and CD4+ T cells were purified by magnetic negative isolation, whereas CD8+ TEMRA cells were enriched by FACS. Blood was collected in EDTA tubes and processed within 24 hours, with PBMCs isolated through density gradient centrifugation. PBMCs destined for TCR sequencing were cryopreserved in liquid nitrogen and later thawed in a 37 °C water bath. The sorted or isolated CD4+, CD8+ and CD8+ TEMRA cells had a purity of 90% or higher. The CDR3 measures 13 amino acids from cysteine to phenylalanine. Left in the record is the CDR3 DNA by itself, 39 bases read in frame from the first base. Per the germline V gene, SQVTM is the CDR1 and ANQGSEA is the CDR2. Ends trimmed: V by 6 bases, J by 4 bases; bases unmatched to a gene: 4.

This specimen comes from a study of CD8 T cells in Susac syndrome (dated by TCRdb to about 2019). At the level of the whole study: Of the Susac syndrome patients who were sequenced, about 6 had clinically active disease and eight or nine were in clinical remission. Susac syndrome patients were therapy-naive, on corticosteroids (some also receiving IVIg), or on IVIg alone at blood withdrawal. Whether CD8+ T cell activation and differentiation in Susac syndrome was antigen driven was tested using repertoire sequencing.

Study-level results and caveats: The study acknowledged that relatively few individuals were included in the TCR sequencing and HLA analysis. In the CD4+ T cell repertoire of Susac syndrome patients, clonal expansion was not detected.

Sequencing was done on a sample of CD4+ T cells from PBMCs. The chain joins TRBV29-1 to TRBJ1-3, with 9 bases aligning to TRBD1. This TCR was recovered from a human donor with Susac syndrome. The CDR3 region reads CSVTGQGGNTIYF. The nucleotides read TGCAGCGTAACGGGACAGGGAGGAAACACCATATATTTT. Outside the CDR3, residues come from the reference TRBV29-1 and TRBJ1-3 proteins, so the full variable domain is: SAVISQKPSRDICQRGTSLTIQCQVDSQVTMMFWYRQQPGQSLTLIATANQGSEATYESGFVIDKFPISRPNLTFSTLTVSNMSPEDSSIYLCSVTGQGGNTIYFGEGSWLTVV.